A single sample gave rise to the 4 T cell receptor beta chains below, sequenced in a study of blood T cell repertoires in COVID-19. Clones were sequenced by immunoSEQ multiplex PCR, and TCRdb holds only the in-frame ones, with some missing. The data show about 140,000 clones, around 86% seen once. Sequencing was done on a sample of peripheral blood. The receptors were sampled from a human donor in a cohort sampled during active COVID-19.

V and J are TRBV2 and TRBJ2-3, with D tentatively TRBD2 (5 bases). The germline CDR1 and CDR2 sequences are SNHLY and FYNNEI. The CDR3 runs 16 residues. V dropped 4 bases and J dropped 4 bases, with 18 bases sitting between them. Written as DNA, the CDR3 is TGTGCCAGCAGTGCGGGGTTCGCAGGCCGGTCAGATACGCAGTATTTT. This codes for CASSAGFAGRSDTQYF.

The chain uses TRBV27 and TRBJ2-1; D perhaps matches TRBD1 (5 bases). This CDR3 comprises 15 residues. Trimming pared 2 bases from V and 3 bases from J, leaving 11 bases between. Germline CDR1 MNHEY, CDR2 SMNVEV (reference sequence). The CDR3: CASSLTRDDYNEQFF. The CDR3 region has the DNA TGTGCCAGCAGTTTAACCAGGGATGACTACAATGAGCAGTTCTTC.

The J gene is TRBJ1-1, the V gene TRBV18; perhaps TRBD1 as D (6 bases). CDR1 KGHSH and CDR2 LQKENI come from the germline V gene. V was cut by 6 bases and J by 2 bases, with 13 bases left in between. The CDR3 totals 14 residues. DNA of the CDR3: TGTGCCAGCTCCCTCGACAGGTCCAACACTGAAGCTTTCTTT. As protein: CASSLDRSNTEAFF.

The genes are TRBV4-1 and TRBJ1-4, with TRBD1 matching 7 bases. Germline trimming cut 4 bases from V and 2 bases from J; bases unmatched to any gene: 10. Per germline, CDR1 MGHRA and CDR2 YSYEKL. This CDR3 has 17 residues. In DNA, the CDR3 is TGCGCCAGCAGCCGCATCTCAACAGGGGCCACTAATGAAAAACTGTTTTTT. Amino acid sequence: CASSRISTGATNEKLFF.